The clone carrying this TCR beta chain was detected a few times. The CDR3 is 15 amino acids. Germline V gene sequence: CDR1 MDHEN, CDR2 SYDVKM. The J segment lost 4 bases and the V segment lost 7 bases, leaving 12 bases of the junction unmatched. TCRdb ran MiXCR on the RT-PCR reads and lists one entry per CDR3 protein. The sample includes about 680,000 distinct CDR3 sequences, 14% seen only once; the top ten take 3% to 4.5%. The receptor was isolated from a female donor in good health, serving as a healthy control. The rearrangement uses TRBV28 and TRBJ1-2; TRBD1 agrees at 7 bases. The sequenced sample consisted of memory CD4+ T cells from blood. The CDR3 DNA follows: TGTGCCAGCACCCTAGCCGGGACAGTACTCTATGGCTACACCTTC. Translated: CASTLAGTVLYGYTF.